This TCR beta chain was retrieved from a study of OX40 agonist ivuxolimab in advanced cancers. About the study: The diagnoses of dose-escalation patients were hepatocellular carcinoma, melanoma, renal cell or head and neck cancer. Eligibility rules accepted prior anti-PD-1, anti-PD-L1 or anti-CTLA-4 therapy, and around 38% had some. Patients achieving partial responses numbered three: one hepatocellular carcinoma case and two cutaneous melanoma cases.

Trimming pared 7 bases from V and 2 bases from J, leaving 8 bases between. Looked up from germline, CDR1 is WSHSY and CDR2 is SAAADI. CDR3 size: 13 residues. Regarding this clone: Its antigen is still unknown.

Sequenced by immunoSEQ multiplex PCR; TCRdb stores in-frame clones only, minus some. This table has tens of thousands of clones, roughly 90% appearing once. Findings and limits, study-wide: The average count of expanded clones was higher among CD8+ T cells than among CD4+.

Source: CD4+ or CD8+ T cells sorted from blood, taken in a trial of the OX40 agonist ivuxolimab. This TCR derives from an adult with an advanced solid tumor such as melanoma, head and neck, liver or kidney cancer. V is TRBV10-2 and J is TRBJ2-2, with D maybe TRBD2 (6 bases). CDR3 residues: CASKEGNTGELFF. The DNA of the CDR3 is TGCGCCAGCAAGGAGGGAAACACCGGGGAGCTGTTTTTT.